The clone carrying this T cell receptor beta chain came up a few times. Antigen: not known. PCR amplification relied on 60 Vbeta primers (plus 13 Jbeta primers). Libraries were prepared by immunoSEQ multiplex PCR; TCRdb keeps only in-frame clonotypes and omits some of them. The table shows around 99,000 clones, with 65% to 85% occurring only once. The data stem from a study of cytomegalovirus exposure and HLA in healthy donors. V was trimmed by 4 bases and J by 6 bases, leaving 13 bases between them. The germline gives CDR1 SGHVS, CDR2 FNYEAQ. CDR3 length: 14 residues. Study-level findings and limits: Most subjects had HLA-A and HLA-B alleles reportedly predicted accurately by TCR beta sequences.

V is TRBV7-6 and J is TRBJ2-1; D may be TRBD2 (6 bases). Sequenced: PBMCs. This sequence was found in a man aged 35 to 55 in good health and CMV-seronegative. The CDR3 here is CASSSGTPSNEQFF. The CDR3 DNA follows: TGTGCCAGCAGCTCTGGGACTCCCAGCAATGAGCAGTTCTTC.